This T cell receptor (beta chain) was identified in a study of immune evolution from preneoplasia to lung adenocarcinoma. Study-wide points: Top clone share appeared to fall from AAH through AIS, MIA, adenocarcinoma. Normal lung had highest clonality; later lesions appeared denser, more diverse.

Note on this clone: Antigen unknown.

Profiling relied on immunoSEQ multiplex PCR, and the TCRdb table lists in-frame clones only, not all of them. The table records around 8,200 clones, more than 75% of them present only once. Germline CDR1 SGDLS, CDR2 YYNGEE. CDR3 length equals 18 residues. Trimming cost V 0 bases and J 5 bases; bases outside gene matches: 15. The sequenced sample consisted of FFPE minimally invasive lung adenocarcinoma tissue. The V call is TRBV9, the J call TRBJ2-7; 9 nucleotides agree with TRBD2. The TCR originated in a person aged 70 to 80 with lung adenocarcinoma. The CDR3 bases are TGTGCCAGCAGCGTAGCCCCGGGCCGGGCGGGAGGGGGGAACGAGCAGTACTTC. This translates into CASSVAPGRAGGGNEQYF.